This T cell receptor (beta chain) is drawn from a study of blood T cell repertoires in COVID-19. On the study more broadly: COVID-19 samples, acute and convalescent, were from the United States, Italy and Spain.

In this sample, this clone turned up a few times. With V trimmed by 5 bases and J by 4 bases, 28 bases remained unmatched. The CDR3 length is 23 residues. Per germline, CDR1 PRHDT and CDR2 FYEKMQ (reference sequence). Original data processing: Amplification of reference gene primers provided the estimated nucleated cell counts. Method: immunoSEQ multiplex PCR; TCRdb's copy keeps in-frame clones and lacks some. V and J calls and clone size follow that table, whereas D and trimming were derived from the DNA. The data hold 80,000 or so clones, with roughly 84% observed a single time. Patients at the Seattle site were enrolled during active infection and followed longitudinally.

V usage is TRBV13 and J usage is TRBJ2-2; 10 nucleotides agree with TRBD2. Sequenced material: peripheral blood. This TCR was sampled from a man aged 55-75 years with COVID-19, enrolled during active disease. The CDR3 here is CASSISSWDRIFLAGVFTGELFF. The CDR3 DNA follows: TGTGCCAGCAGCATTAGTAGTTGGGACAGGATTTTTCTAGCGGGAGTGTTCACCGGGGAGCTGTTTTTT.